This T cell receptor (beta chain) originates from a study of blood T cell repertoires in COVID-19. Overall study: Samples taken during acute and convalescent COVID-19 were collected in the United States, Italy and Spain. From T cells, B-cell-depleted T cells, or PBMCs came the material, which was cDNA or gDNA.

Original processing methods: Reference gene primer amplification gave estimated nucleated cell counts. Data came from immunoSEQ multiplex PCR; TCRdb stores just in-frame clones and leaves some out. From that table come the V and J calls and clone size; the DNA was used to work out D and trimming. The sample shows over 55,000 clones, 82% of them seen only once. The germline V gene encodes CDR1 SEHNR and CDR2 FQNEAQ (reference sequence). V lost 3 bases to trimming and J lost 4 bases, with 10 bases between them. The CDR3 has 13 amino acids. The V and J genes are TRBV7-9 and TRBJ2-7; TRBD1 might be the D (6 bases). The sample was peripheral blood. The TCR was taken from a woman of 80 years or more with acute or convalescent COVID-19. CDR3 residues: CASSFTGIYEQYF. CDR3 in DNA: TGTGCCAGCAGCTTTACAGGGATTTACGAGCAGTACTTC.